The clone carrying this TCR beta chain was recorded a few times. The data belong to a study of blood T cell repertoires in COVID-19. Looking at the study overall: Researchers got acute and convalescent COVID-19 samples from the United States, Italy and Spain.

In the original workflow: By means of reference gene primer amplification, nucleated cell counts were estimated. Method: immunoSEQ multiplex PCR; TCRdb's copy keeps in-frame clones and lacks some. V and J calls and clone size are copied from that table; D and trimming were computed from the DNA. The sample yields some 87,000 clones, about 89% seen once. V was clipped by 3 bases and J by 5 bases; unmatched bases: 12. Germline assignment: CDR1 LGHDT and CDR2 YNNKEL (reference sequence). The CDR3 is 17 amino acids. The gene calls are TRBV3-1 (or the pseudogene TRBV3-2) and TRBJ2-7, with 11 nucleotides matching TRBD1. This TCR was sampled from a human donor in a cohort sampled during active COVID-19. The sequencing input was peripheral blood. The CDR3 coding sequence is TGTGCCAGCAGCCAGAGGACAGGGGGCTTGGTTCTCAACGAGCAGTACTTC. Translating it yields CASSQRTGGLVLNEQYF.